Sequencing of this T cell receptor beta chain was carried out in a study of blood T cell repertoires in COVID-19. Study-wide context: Sample material is recorded as cDNA or gDNA derived from T cells, B-cell-depleted T cells, or PBMCs.

The CDR3 is 20 amino acids. V shed 1 base, J shed 1 base, and the junction held 14 bases outside the gene matches. The germline CDR1 and CDR2 sequences are LGHNA and YNFKEQ. Method: immunoSEQ multiplex PCR; TCRdb's copy keeps in-frame clones and lacks some. This table has nearly 80,000 clones, around 84% appearing once. The source is a man aged 50 to 60 with acute or convalescent COVID-19. Sequenced: peripheral blood. The genes are TRBV4-2 and TRBJ2-7; 12 bases line up with TRBD2. As DNA, the CDR3 is TGTGCCAGCAGCCAAGTGGGCACCGGGACTAGCGGGCTAGGATCCTACGAGCAGTACTTC. The encoded protein is CASSQVGTGTSGLGSYEQYF.